This TCR beta chain was identified during a study of neurological immune-mediated disorders. At the level of the study: Of the approximately 34 patients with multiple sclerosis, 31 had relapsing-remitting MS, whereas the remaining 3 had secondary progressive MS.

TCRdb analysed the 5' RACE reads with MiXCR anew, one entry per CDR3 protein. This table has about 80,000 distinct CDR3 sequences, nearly 6% appearing once. Noted time point: longitudinal time-point 2. In its sample, this clonotype was seen many times. The V end lost 2 bases, the J end lost 4 bases, and 8 bases lay between the germline ends. CDR1 and CDR2 from the germline V gene are MDHEN and SYDVKM. CDR3 length equals 13 residues. Sequencing was performed on PBMCs. The chain links TRBV28 to TRBJ1-2; the D is unclear. The clonotype was recovered from an older woman with multiple sclerosis. DNA of the CDR3: TGTGCCAGCAGTTTAAGTGGGCCCTATGGCTACACCTTC. Amino acids: CASSLSGPYGYTF.